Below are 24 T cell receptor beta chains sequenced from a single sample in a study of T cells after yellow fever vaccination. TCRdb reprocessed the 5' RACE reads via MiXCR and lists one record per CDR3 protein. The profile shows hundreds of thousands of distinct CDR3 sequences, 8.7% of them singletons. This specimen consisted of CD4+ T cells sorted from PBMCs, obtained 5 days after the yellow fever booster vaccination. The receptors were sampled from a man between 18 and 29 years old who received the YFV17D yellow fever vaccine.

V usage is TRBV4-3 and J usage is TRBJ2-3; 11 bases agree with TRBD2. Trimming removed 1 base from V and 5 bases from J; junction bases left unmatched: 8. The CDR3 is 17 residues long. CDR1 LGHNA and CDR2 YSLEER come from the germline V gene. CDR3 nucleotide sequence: TGCGCCAGCAGCCAAGGCGCTAGCGGGGGGCCGGGAGATACGCAGTATTTT. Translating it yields CASSQGASGGPGDTQYF.

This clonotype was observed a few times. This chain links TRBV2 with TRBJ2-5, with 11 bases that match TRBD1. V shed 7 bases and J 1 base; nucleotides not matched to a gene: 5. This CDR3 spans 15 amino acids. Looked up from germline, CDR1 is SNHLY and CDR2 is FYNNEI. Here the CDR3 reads CASTDRGQFQETQYF. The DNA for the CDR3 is TGTGCCAGCACGGACAGGGGGCAGTTCCAAGAGACCCAGTACTTC.

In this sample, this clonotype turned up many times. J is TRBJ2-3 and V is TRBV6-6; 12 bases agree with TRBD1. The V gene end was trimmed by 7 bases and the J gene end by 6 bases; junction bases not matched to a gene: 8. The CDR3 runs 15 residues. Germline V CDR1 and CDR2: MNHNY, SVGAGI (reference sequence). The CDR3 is CASTPGTGGPDTQYF. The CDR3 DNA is TGTGCCAGCACCCCCGGGACAGGGGGCCCGGATACGCAGTATTTT.

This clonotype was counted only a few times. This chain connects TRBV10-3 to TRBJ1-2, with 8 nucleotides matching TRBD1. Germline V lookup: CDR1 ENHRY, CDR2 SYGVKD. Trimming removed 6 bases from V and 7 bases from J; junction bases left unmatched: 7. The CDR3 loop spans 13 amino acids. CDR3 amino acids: CAISLGQAGGYTF. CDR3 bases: TGTGCCATCAGCCTGGGACAGGCGGGTGGCTACACCTTC.

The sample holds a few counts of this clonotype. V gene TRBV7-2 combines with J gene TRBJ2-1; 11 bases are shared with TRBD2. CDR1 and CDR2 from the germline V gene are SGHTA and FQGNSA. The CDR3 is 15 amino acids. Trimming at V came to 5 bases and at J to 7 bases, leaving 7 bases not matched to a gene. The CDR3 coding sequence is TGTGCCAGCAGCGTTAGCGGGGGGGCCGGGAATGAGCAGTTCTTC. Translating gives CASSVSGGAGNEQFF.

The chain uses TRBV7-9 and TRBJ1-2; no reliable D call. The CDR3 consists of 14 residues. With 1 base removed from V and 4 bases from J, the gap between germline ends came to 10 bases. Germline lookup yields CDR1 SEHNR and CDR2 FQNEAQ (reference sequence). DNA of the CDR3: TGTGCCAGCAGCTTAGGGGCAGGAAGCTATGGCTACACCTTC. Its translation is CASSLGAGSYGYTF.

CDR3 DNA: TGTGCCAGCAGACGGGACTTTTTACGAACAGATACGCAGTATTTT. It encodes CASRRDFLRTDTQYF. V usage is TRBV28 and J usage is TRBJ2-3, with a weak D call TRBD2 (6 bases). Trimming pared 6 bases from V and 3 bases from J, leaving 16 bases between. The length of the CDR3 is 15 residues. The germline gives CDR1 MDHEN, CDR2 SYDVKM.

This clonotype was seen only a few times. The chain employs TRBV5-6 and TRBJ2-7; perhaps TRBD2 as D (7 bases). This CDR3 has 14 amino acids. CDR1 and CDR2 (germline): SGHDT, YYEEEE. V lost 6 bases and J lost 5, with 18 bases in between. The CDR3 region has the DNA TGTGCCAGCACCGCCGGGGGGCCTTTTAACGAGCAGTACTTC. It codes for CASTAGGPFNEQYF.

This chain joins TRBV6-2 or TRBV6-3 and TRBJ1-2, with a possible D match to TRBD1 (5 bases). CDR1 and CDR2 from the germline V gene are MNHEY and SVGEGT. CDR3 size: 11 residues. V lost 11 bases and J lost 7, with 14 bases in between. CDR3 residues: CAGAGLLGYTF. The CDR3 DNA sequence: TGTGCCGGGGCCGGGCTTCTTGGCTACACCTTC.

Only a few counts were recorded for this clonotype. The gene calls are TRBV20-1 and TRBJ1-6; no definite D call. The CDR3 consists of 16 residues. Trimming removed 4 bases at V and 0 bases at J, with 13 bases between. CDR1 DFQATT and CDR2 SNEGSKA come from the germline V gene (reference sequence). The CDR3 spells CSAKGGRSSYNSPLHF. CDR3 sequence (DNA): TGCAGTGCTAAAGGTGGTCGGAGCTCCTATAATTCACCCCTCCACTTT.

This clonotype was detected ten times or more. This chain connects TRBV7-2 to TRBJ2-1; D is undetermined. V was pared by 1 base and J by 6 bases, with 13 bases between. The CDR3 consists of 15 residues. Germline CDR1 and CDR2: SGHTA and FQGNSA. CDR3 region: CASSLGVVFSNEQFF. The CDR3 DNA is TGTGCCAGCAGCTTAGGAGTTGTGTTTAGCAATGAGCAGTTCTTC. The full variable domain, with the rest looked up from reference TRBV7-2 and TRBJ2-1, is GAGVSQSPSNKVTEKGKDVELRCDPISGHTALYWYRQSLGQGLEFLIYFQGNSAPDKSGLPSDRFSAERTGGSVSTLTIQRTQQEDSAVYLCASSLGVVFSNEQFFGPGTRLTVL.

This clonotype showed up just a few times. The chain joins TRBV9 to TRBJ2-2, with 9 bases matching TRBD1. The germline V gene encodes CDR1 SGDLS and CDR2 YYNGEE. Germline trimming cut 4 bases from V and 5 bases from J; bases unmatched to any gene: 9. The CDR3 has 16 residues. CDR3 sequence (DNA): TGTGCCAGCAGCCCGACCGGGACAGGGACGACCGGGGAGCTGTTTTTT. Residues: CASSPTGTGTTGELFF.

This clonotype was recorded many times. The CDR3 nucleotides are TGCGCCAGCAGCACCTCCCAGGGGGCGTATGGCTACACCTTC. This translates into CASSTSQGAYGYTF. The genes are TRBV5-1 and TRBJ1-2, with TRBD1 matching 8 bases. Trimming at V came to 4 bases and at J to 5 bases, leaving 7 bases not matched to a gene. This CDR3 region has 14 residues. CDR1 and CDR2 (germline): SGHRS, YFSETQ.

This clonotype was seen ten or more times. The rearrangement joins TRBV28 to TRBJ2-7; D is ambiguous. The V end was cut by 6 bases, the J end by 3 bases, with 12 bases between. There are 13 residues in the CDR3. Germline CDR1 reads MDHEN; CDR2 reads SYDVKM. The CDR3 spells CASRPSEIYEQYV. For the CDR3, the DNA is TGTGCCAGCAGGCCGTCAGAAATCTACGAGCAGTACGTC.

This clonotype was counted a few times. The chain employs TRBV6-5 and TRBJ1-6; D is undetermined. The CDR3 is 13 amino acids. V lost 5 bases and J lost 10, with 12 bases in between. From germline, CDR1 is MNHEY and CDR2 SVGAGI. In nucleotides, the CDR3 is TGTGCCAGCAGTCAGCAGACGCGGTCACCCCTCCACTTT. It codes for CASSQQTRSPLHF.

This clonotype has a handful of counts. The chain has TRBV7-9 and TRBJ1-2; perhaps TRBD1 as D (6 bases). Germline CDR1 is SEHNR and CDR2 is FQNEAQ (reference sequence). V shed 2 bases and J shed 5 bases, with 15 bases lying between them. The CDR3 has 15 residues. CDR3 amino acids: CASSLLGGPSYGYTF. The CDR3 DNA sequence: TGTGCCAGCAGCTTATTGGGGGGGCCAAGTTATGGCTACACCTTC. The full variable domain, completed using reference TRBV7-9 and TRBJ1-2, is DTGVSQNPRHKITKRGQNVTFRCDPISEHNRLYWYRQTLGQGPEFLTYFQNEAQLEKSRLLSDRFSAERPKGSFSTLEIQRTEQGDSAMYLCASSLLGGPSYGYTFGSGTRLTVV.

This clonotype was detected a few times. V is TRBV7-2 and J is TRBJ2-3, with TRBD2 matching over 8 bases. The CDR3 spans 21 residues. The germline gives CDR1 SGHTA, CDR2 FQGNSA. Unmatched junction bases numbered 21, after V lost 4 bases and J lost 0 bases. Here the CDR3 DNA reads TGTGCCAGCAGCTCCCCCGGGAGGATATTAGCGGGGAGTGCTAGCACAGATACGCAGTATTTT. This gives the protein CASSSPGRILAGSASTDTQYF.

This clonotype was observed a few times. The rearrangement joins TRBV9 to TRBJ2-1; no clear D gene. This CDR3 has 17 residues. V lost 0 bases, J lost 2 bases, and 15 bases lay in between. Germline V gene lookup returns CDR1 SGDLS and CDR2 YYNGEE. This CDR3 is CASSVGGRAQPYNEQFF. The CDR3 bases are TGTGCCAGCAGCGTAGGAGGTCGCGCCCAGCCCTACAATGAGCAGTTCTTC.

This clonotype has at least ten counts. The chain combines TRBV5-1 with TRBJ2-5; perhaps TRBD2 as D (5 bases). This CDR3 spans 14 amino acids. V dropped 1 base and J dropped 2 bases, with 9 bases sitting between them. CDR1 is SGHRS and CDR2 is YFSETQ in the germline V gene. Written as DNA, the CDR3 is TGCGCCAGCAGCTTGCAGCGGTTTCAAGAGACCCAGTACTTC. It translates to CASSLQRFQETQYF.

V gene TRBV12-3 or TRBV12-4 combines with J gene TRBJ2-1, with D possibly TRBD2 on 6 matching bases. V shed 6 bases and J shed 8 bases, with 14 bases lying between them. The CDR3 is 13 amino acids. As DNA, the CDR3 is TGTGCCAGCAGGCCCGCGGGGTTCGATGAGCAGTTCTTC. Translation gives CASRPAGFDEQFF.

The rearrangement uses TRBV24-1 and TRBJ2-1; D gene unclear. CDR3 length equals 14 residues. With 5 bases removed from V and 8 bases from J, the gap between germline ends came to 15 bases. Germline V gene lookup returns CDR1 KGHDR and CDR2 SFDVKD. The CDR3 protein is CATSVRLGEDEQFF. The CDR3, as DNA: TGTGCCACCAGTGTTCGCCTTGGGGAAGATGAGCAGTTCTTC.

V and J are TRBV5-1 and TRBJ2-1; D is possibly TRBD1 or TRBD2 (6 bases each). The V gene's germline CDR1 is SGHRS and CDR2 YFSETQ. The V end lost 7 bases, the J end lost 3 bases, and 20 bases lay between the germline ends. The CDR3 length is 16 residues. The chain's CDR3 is CASRPEGGTYYNEQFF. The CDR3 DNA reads TGCGCCAGCCGACCGGAGGGGGGTACGTACTACAATGAGCAGTTCTTC.

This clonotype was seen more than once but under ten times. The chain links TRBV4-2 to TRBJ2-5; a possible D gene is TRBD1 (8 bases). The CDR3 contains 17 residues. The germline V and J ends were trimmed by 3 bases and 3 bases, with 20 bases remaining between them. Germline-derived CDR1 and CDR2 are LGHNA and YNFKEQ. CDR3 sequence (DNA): TGTGCCAGCAGCCACCGGACCCGACAGGGGAGGGAAGAGACCCAGTACTTC. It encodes CASSHRTRQGREETQYF.

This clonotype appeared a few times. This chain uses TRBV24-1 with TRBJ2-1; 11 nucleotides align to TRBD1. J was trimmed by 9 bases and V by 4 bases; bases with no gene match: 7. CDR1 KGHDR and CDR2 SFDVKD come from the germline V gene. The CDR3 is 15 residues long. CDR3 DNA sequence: TGTGCCACCAGTGACCCGGGACAGGGGGACGGTGAGCAGTTCTTC. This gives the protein CATSDPGQGDGEQFF.